A selection of T cell receptor beta chains follows, all from one sample in a study of shared clonotypes between healthy human individuals. Only in-frame clones appear in the TCRdb table, and some are missing; sequencing was by immunoSEQ multiplex PCR. Of roughly 300,000 clones in the sample, over 70% were seen once. Sequences were obtained from memory CD4+ T cells sorted from blood. These receptor sequences come from a man in his thirties or forties in good health. Each CDR3 is given with its conserved first and last residue. The order of the fields is clone size, D gene, V gene, J gene, CDR3 protein, CDR3 DNA. The D gene is left open where the match is weak. Not every row has a clone size; where given, it reads once, few, many or a size class.

>NA|NA|TRBV10-3|TRBJ2-6
CAINGEAGPGANVLTF
TGTGCCATCAATGGGGAAGCAGGGCCCGGGGCCAACGTCCTGACTTTC
>NA|NA|TRBV13|TRBJ1-5
CASTVQGGNQPQHF
TGTGCCAGCACCGTACAAGGCGGCAATCAGCCCCAGCATTTT
>NA|NA|TRBV11-2|TRBJ1-4
CASSSFSPRGEREKLFF
TGTGCCAGCAGCTCCTTTTCCCCCAGGGGAGAGAGAGAAAAACTGTTTTTT
>NA|NA|TRBV5-1|TRBJ2-6
CASSARSSGANVLTF
TGCGCCAGCAGCGCCCGTTCATCTGGGGCCAACGTCCTGACTTTC
>few|NA|TRBV28|TRBJ1-1
CATQIVTEAFF
TGTGCCACTCAAATTGTCACTGAAGCTTTCTTT
>NA|NA|TRBV7-3|TRBJ2-5
CASSYDRQETQYF
TGTGCCAGCAGCTACGACCGACAAGAGACCCAGTACTTC
>NA|NA|TRBV27|TRBJ2-5
CASSLRGIQETQYF
TGTGCCAGCAGTTTACGGGGAATTCAAGAGACCCAGTACTTC
>NA|TRBD2|TRBV11-3|TRBJ2-1
CASSLGTSGAGEQFF
TGTGCCAGCAGCTTGGGGACTAGCGGGGCGGGTGAGCAGTTCTTC
>NA|TRBD1|TRBV29-1|TRBJ2-7
CSVVDLGQGIRYEQYF
TGCAGCGTTGTCGATCTGGGACAGGGGATCAGGTACGAGCAGTACTTC
>NA|NA|TRBV28|TRBJ2-2
CASLNTGELFF
TGTGCCAGCCTTAACACCGGGGAGCTGTTTTTT
>NA|NA|TRBV6-5|TRBJ2-5
CASSAVRSETQYF
TGTGCCAGCAGCGCGGTCAGGTCGGAGACCCAGTACTTC
>NA|TRBD2|TRBV10-2|TRBJ2-1
CASSRTAGAGGRDEQFF
TGCGCCAGCAGCCGTACCGCGGGAGCGGGAGGGCGGGATGAGCAGTTCTTC
>NA|NA|TRBV28|TRBJ2-3
CASSHSGAGRTDTQYF
TGTGCCAGCAGCCACTCCGGAGCGGGTCGTACAGATACGCAGTATTTT
>NA|NA|TRBV2|TRBJ2-3
CASSATSGTQYF
TGTGCCAGCAGTGCAACATCTGGTACGCAGTATTTT
>NA|NA|TRBV4-3|TRBJ2-6
CASSQDPRGGANVLTF
TGCGCCAGCAGCCAAGATCCCCGGGGTGGGGCCAACGTCCTGACTTTC
>many|TRBD1|TRBV5-1|TRBJ1-4
CASAPGQAEPREKLFF
TGCGCCAGCGCGCCGGGACAGGCAGAACCACGTGAAAAACTGTTTTTT
>NA|TRBD2|TRBV7-2|TRBJ2-5
CASSFSGGSYETQYF
TGTGCCAGCAGCTTTAGCGGCGGGAGTTACGAGACCCAGTACTTC
>NA|TRBD1|TRBV6-6|TRBJ1-2
CASSYVGGNYGYTF
TGTGCCAGCAGTTACGTAGGGGGCAACTATGGCTACACCTTC
>NA|NA|TRBV7-8|TRBJ2-3
CASSLAGSNRVGDTQYF
TGTGCCAGCAGCCTAGCTGGGAGTAATAGGGTAGGAGATACGCAGTATTTT
>NA|NA|TRBV7-9|TRBJ1-5
CASGANQPQHF
TGTGCCAGCGGGGCTAATCAGCCCCAGCATTTT
>NA|NA|TRBV7-8|TRBJ2-3
CASSFGETDTQYF
TGTGCCAGCAGCTTTGGTGAAACAGATACGCAGTATTTT
>few|TRBD1|TRBV7-2|TRBJ2-7
CASSYKALTPGQGVPLPYF
TGTGCCAGCAGTTACAAAGCACTCACGCCGGGACAGGGAGTGCCACTGCCCTACTTC
>NA|NA|TRBV5-1|TRBJ2-1
CASSLQGAGEGEQFF
TGCGCCAGCAGCCTGCAAGGGGCTGGAGAGGGTGAGCAGTTCTTC
>few|NA|TRBV19|TRBJ1-2
CASSVWGRINYGYTF
TGTGCCAGTAGTGTCTGGGGACGGATCAACTATGGCTACACCTTC
>NA|TRBD2|TRBV28|TRBJ2-1
CASKSWSQLGGEQFF
TGTGCCAGCAAGAGCTGGAGCCAACTCGGGGGGGAGCAGTTCTTC
>few|NA|TRBV7-8|TRBJ2-2
CASSLVLNTGELFF
TGTGCCAGCAGCTTAGTCCTCAACACCGGGGAGCTGTTTTTT
>NA|NA|TRBV7-2|TRBJ2-7
CASSAGHHLGEQYF
TGTGCCAGCAGCGCGGGACACCATTTGGGCGAGCAGTACTTC
>NA|NA|TRBV12-2|TRBJ2-3
CASPKGGSTDTQYF
TGTGCAAGTCCCAAGGGCGGGAGTACAGATACGCAGTATTTT
>NA|TRBD1|TRBV25-1|TRBJ1-5
CASSEQGGQPQHF
TGTGCCAGCAGTGAGCAGGGGGGTCAGCCCCAGCATTTT
>NA|NA|TRBV15|TRBJ2-3
CATSRTDTQYF
TGTGCCACCAGTCGCACAGATACGCAGTATTTT
>NA|TRBD1|TRBV29-1|TRBJ1-3
CSVWFPDRVAGNTIYF
TGCAGCGTTTGGTTCCCGGACAGGGTTGCCGGAAACACCATATATTTT
>NA|NA|TRBV5-1|TRBJ2-2
CASSSYRVDTGELFF
TGCGCCAGCAGCTCCTACAGGGTGGACACCGGGGAGCTGTTTTTT
>NA|NA|TRBV2|TRBJ1-5
CASSTDLGNQPQHF
TGTGCCAGCAGTACAGATTTGGGCAATCAGCCCCAGCATTTT
>NA|NA|TRBV27|TRBJ2-3
CASSFQGSKTDTQYF
TGTGCCAGCAGTTTTCAGGGGAGCAAGACAGATACGCAGTATTTT
>many|TRBD2|TRBV6-6|TRBJ2-1
CASSYDPHSGSGEQFF
TGTGCCAGCAGTTACGACCCCCATAGCGGGAGCGGTGAGCAGTTCTTC
>many|NA|TRBV2|TRBJ2-5
CATSGTQETQYF
TGTGCCACCTCAGGTACACAAGAGACCCAGTACTTC
>NA|NA|TRBV6-1|TRBJ2-4
CASSERGPTELAKNIQYF
TGTGCCAGCAGTGAAAGGGGCCCAACCGAACTAGCCAAAAACATTCAGTACTTC
>few|TRBD1|TRBV6-6|TRBJ2-5
CASTGQAQETQYF
TGTGCCAGCACGGGACAGGCGCAAGAGACCCAGTACTTC
>few|NA|TRBV6-1|TRBJ2-5
CASSEAWNKAGETQYF
TGTGCCAGCAGTGAAGCGTGGAATAAAGCGGGAGAGACCCAGTACTTC
>NA|NA|TRBV28|TRBJ2-3
CASRGVSTDTQYF
TGTGCCAGCAGAGGGGTTAGCACAGATACGCAGTATTTT
>NA|NA|TRBV27|TRBJ1-5
CASSLSQGRQPQHF
TGTGCCAGCAGTTTATCCCAGGGTCGGCAGCCCCAGCATTTT
>NA|TRBD2|TRBV23-1|TRBJ2-1
CASSPGTSGRGRPEQFF
TGCGCCAGCAGTCCAGGGACTAGCGGGAGGGGAAGGCCTGAGCAGTTCTTC
>NA|NA|TRBV9|TRBJ2-3
CASSRSWDTQYF
TGTGCCAGCAGTCGATCGTGGGATACGCAGTATTTT
>many|NA|TRBV2|TRBJ2-1
CASSEVRDNGHNEQFF
TGTGCCAGCAGTGAGGTCCGGGACAATGGGCACAATGAGCAGTTCTTC
>NA|TRBD2|TRBV5-1|TRBJ2-3
CASSPGLAGGTDTQYF
TGCGCCAGCAGCCCGGGACTAGCGGGAGGCACAGATACGCAGTATTTT
>few|NA|TRBV19|TRBJ2-5
CASSPGGETQYF
TGTGCCAGTAGTCCTGGCGGAGAGACCCAGTACTTC
>NA|NA|TRBV6-5|TRBJ2-5
CASSYVPWGETQYF
TGTGCCAGCAGTTACGTCCCCTGGGGGGAGACCCAGTACTTC
>NA|NA|TRBV6-6|TRBJ2-1
CASSYDGAPNNEQFF
TGTGCCAGCAGTTACGACGGGGCCCCAAACAATGAGCAGTTCTTC
>few|NA|TRBV5-6|TRBJ2-6
CASSPWGANVLTF
TGTGCCAGCAGTCCGTGGGGGGCCAACGTCCTGACTTTC
>many|NA|TRBV6-5|TRBJ2-1
CASTFRGPHNEQFF
TGTGCCAGCACTTTTCGCGGGCCCCACAATGAGCAGTTCTTC
>NA|TRBD1|TRBV5-8|TRBJ1-5
CASSRPIQDREYQPQHF
TGTGCCAGCAGCCGACCGATTCAAGACAGGGAGTATCAGCCCCAGCATTTT
>NA|NA|TRBV2|TRBJ2-3
CASSAGGARSTDTQYF
TGTGCCAGCAGTGCCGGAGGGGCGCGGAGCACAGATACGCAGTATTTT